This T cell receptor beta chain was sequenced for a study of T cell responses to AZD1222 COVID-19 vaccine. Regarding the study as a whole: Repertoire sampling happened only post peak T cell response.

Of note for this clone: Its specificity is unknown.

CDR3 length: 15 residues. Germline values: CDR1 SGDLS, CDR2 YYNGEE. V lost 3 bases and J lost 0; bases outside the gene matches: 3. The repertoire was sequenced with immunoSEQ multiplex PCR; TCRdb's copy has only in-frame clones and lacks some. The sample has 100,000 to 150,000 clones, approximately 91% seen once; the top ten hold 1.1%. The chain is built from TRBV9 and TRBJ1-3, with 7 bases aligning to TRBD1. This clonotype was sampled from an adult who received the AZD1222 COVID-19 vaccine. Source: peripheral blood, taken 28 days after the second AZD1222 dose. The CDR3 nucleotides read TGTGCCAGCAGCGCCCCAGGGGGCTCTGGAAACACCATATATTTT. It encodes CASSAPGGSGNTIYF. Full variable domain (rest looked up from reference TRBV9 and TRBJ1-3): DSGVTQTPKHLITATGQRVTLRCSPRSGDLSVYWYQQSLDQGLQFLIQYYNGEERAKGNILERFSAQQFPDLHSELNLSSLELGDSALYFCASSAPGGSGNTIYFGEGSWLTVV.